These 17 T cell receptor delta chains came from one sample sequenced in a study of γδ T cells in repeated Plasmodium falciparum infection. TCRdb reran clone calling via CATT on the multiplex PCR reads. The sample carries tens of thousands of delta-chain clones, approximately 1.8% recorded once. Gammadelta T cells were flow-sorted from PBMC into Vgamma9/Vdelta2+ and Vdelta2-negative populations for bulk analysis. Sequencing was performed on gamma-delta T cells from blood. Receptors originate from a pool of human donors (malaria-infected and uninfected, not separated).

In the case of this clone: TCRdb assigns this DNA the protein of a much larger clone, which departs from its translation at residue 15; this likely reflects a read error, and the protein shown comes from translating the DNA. CDR3 DNA: TGTGCCTGTGACCCGGTCGGTCTGGGGGATTACACCGATAAACACATCTTT. Protein: CACDPVGLGDYTDKHIF. The V gene is TRDV2; the J gene was not called; the D call in the table, TRDD3, was not verified against the DNA. Germline CDR1 reads GEAIGNYY; CDR2 reads EKD. There are 17 residues in the CDR3.

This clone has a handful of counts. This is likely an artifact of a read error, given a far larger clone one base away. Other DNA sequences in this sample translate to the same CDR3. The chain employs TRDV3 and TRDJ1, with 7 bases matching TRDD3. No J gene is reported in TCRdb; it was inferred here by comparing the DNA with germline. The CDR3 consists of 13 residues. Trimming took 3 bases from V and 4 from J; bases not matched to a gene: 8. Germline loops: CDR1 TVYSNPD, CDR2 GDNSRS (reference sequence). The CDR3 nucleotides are TGTGCCTTCTGCCCCCTGGGGGGCGATAAACTCATCTTT. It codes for CAFCPLGGDKLIF.

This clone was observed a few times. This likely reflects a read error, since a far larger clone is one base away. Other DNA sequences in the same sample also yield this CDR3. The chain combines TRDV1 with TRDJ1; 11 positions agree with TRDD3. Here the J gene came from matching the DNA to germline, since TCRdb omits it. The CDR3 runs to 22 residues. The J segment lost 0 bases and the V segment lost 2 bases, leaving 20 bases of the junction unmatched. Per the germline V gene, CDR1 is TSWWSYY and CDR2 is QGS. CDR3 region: CALGEGREHYWGIKPYTDKLIF. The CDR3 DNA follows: TGTGCTCTTGGGGAAGGGAGAGAGCACTACTGGGGGATAAAGCCCTACACCGATAAACTCATCTTT.

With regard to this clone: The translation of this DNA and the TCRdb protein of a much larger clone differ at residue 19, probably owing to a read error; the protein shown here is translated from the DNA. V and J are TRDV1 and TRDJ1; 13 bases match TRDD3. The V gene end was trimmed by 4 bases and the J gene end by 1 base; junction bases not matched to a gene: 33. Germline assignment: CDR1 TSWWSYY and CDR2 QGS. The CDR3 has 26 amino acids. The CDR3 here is CALGAPRLLFYITGGYELRSTDKLIF. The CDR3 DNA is TGTGCTCTTGGGGCGCCTCGCCTTCTTTTCTATATTACTGGGGGATACGAGTTAAGGAGCACCGATAAACTCATCTTT.

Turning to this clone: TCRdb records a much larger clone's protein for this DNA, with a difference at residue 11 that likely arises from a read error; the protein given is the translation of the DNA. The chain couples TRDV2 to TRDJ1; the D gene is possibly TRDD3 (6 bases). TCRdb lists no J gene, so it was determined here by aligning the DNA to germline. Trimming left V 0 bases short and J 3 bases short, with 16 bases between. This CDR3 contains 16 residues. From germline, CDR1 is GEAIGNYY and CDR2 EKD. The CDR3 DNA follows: TGTGCCTGTGACACCGTGGGGGCCTCGTACGCCGATAAACTCATCTTT. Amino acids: CACDTVGASYADKLIF.

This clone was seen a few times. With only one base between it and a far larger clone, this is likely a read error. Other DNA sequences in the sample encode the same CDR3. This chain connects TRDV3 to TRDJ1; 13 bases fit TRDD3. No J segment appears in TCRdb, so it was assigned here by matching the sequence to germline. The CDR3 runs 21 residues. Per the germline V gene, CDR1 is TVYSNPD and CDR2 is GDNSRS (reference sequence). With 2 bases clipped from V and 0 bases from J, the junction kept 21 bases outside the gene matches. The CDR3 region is CAFSVLFYWGIRESYTDKLIF. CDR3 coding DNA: TGTGCCTTTTCCGTCCTCTTTTACTGGGGGATACGCGAGTCGTACACCGATAAACTCATCTTT.

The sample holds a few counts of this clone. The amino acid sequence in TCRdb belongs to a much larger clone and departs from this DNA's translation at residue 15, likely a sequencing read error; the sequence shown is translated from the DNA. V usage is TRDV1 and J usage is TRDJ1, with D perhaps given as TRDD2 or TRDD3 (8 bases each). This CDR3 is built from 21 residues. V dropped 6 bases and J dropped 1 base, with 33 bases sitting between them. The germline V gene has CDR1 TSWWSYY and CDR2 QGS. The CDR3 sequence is CALGFLPLSYWGLRCTDKLIF. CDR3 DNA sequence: TGTGCTCTTGGCTTCCTACCCCTGTCGTACTGGGGGCTCCGGTGCACCGATAAACTCATCTTT.

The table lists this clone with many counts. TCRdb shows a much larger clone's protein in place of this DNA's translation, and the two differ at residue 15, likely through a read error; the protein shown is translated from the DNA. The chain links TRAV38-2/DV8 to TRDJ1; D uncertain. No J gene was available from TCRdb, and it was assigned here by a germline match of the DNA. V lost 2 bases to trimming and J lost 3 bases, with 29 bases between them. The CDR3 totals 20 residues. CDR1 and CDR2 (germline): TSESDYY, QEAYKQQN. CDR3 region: CAYRRVSPSEGPRYADKLIF. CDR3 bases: TGTGCTTATAGGAGGGTTTCCCCCTCCGAAGGCCCTCGGTACGCCGATAAACTCATCTTT.

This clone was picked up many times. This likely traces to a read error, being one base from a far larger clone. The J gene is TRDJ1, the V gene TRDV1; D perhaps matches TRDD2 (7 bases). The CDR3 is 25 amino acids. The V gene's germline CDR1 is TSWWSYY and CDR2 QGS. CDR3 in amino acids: CALGEPHFLRGSLRWGASYTDKPIF. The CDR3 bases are TGTGCTCTTGGGGAACCTCATTTCCTACGGGGTTCGTTACGCTGGGGAGCCTCCTACACCGATAAACCCATCTTT.

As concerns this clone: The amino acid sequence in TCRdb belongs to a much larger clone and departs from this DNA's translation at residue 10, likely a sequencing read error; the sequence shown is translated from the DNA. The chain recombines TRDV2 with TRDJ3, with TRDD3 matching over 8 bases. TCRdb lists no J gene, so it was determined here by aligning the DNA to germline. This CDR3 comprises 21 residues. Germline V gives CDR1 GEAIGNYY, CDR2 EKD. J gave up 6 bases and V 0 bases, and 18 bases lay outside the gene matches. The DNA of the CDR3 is TGTGCCTGTGACACCTTTCTTCCATACCGGGGGATAGAAGAGGACACCCGACAGATGTTTTTC. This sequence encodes CACDTFLPYRGIEEDTRQMFF.

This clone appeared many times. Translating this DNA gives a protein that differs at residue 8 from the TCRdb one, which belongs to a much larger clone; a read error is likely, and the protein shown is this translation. The CDR3 coding sequence is TGTGCCTGTGACTTATTAGGGCGGGGGACCCCGTACACCGATAAACTCATCTTT. This encodes CACDLLGRGTPYTDKLIF. The chain uses TRDV2 and TRDJ1; tentatively, D is TRDD3 (6 bases). TCRdb carries no J gene annotation; the J gene was assigned here by matching the DNA with germline. Deletions cut 3 bases from V and 0 bases from J, with 22 bases between. Germline assignment: CDR1 GEAIGNYY and CDR2 EKD. This CDR3 contains 18 residues.

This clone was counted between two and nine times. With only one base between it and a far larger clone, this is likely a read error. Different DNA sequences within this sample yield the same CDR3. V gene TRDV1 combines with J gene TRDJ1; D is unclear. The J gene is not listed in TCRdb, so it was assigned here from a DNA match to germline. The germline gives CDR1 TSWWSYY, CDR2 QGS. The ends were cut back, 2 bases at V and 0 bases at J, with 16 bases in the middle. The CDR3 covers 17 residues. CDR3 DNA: TGTGCTCTTGGGGAAGCTTTTCCACCCGAATACACCGATAAACTCATCTTT. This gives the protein CALGEAFPPEYTDKLIF.

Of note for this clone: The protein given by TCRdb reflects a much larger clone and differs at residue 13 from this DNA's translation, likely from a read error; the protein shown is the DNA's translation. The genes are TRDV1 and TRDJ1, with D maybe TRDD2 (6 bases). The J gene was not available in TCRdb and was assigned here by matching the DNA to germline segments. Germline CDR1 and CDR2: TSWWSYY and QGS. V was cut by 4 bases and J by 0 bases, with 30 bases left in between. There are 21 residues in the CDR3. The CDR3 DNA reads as TGTGCTCTTGGGGTTCAAGGGTGGCTCCTACTTCGTATTTCGTACACCGATAAACTCATCTTT. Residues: CALGVQGWLLLRISYTDKLIF.

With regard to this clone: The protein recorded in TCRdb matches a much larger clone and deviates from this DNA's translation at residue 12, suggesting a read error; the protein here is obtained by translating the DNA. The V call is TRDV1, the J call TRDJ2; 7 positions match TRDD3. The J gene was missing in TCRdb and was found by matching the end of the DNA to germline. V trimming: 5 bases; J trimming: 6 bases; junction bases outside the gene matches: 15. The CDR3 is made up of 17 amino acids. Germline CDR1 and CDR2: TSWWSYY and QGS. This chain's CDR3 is CALGPRLGETPAAQLFF. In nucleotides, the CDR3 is TGTGCTCTTGGGCCACGCTTGGGGGAAACTCCGGCAGCACAACTCTTCTTT.

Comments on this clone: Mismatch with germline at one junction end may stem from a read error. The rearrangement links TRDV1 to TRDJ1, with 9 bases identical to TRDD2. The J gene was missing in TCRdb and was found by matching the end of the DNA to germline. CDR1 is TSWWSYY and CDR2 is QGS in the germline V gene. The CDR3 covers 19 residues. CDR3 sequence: CALGECPSYPTGATGKLIF. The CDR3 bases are TGTGCTCTTGGGGAATGCCCTTCCTACCCCACTGGGGCAACCGGTAAACTCATCTTT.

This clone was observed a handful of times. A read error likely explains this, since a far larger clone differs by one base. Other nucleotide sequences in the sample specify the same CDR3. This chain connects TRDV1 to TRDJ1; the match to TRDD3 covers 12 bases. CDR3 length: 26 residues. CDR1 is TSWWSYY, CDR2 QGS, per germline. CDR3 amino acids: CALGELPQEDFLRSIWGIRETDKLIF. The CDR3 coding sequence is TGTGCTCTTGGGGAACTTCCCCAGGAGGATTTCCTACGAAGCATCTGGGGGATACGCGAGACCGATAAACTCATCTTC.

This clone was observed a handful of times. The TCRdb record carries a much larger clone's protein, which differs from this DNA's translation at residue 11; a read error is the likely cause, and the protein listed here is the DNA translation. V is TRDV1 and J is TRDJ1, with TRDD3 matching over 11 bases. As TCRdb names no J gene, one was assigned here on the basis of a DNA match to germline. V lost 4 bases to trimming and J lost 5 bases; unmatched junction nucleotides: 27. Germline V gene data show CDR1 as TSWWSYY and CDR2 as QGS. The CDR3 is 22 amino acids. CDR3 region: CALGGLGLPTHWGISGEDKLIF. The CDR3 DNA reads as TGTGCTCTTGGGGGTTTAGGACTTCCTACGCACTGGGGGATAAGCGGGGAGGATAAACTCATCTTT.